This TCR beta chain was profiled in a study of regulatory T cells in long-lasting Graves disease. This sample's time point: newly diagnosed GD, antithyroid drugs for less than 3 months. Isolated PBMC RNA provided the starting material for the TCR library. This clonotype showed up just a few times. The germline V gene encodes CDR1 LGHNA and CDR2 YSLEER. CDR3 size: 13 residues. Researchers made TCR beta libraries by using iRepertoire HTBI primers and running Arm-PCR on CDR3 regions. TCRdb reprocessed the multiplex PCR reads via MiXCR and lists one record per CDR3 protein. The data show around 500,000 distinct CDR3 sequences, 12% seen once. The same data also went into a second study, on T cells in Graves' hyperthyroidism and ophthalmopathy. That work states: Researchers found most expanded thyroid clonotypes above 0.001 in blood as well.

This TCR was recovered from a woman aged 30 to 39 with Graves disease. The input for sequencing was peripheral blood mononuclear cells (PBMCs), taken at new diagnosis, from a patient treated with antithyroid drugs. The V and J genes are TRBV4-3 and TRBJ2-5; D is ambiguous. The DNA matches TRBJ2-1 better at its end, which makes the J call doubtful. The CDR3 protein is CASSHGPGSEQFF. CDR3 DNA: TGCGCCAGCAGCCATGGGCCCGGATCGGAGCAGTTCTTC.